The 26 T cell receptor beta chains reported below all come from one sample, sequenced in a study of T cell responses to AZD1222 COVID-19 vaccine. Sequencing used immunoSEQ multiplex PCR; TCRdb keeps in-frame clones, though not all of them. The sample has about 140,000 clones; 85% to 95% are singletons. The input for sequencing was peripheral blood, taken on day 0 of AZD1222 vaccination. Source of these receptors: an adult in good health.

The chain combines TRBV5-4 with TRBJ2-7; the D gene is possibly TRBD1 (5 bases). The germline CDR1 and CDR2 sequences are SGHNT and YYREEE (reference sequence). There are 14 residues in the CDR3. Trimming stripped 0 bases from V and 1 base from J, with 8 bases between. The CDR3 coding sequence is TGTGCCAGCAGCTTGGAAGGGGATTCCTACGAGCAGTACTTC. It specifies CASSLEGDSYEQYF.

The J gene is TRBJ2-1, the V gene TRBV28; weak D call: TRBD1 (6 bases). Germline-derived CDR1 and CDR2 are MDHEN and SYDVKM. CDR3 length: 16 residues. V lost 3 bases and J lost 7, with 19 bases in between. CDR3 nucleotides: TGTGCCAGCAGTTTTGGGGTGGGGCAGGGGTTGAATGAGCAGTTCTTC. It encodes CASSFGVGQGLNEQFF. The full variable domain, in which reference TRBV28 and TRBJ2-1 provide the parts outside the CDR3, is DVKVTQSSRYLVKRTGEKVFLECVQDMDHENMFWYRQDPGLGLRLIYFSYDVKMKEKGDIPEGYSVSREKKERFSLILESASTNQTSMYLCASSFGVGQGLNEQFFGPGTRLTVL.

This clone has just one count. This chain links TRBV19 with TRBJ1-2, with D unresolved. This CDR3 comprises 13 residues. Trimming removed 7 bases from V and 3 bases from J, with 12 bases in between. Germline assignment: CDR1 LNHDA and CDR2 SQIVND (reference sequence). Here the CDR3 DNA reads TGTGCCAGTACCGACGTATCTCACTATGGCTACACCTTC. This encodes CASTDVSHYGYTF.

This clone was recorded once. The chain is built from TRBV7-8 and TRBJ2-7, with 10 bases identical to TRBD2. Trimming removed 5 bases from V and 3 bases from J; junction bases left unmatched: 10. The germline gives CDR1 SGHVS, CDR2 FQNEAQ. The CDR3 extends over 16 amino acids. As DNA, the CDR3 is TGTGCCAGCAGCGCAGGGGGACTAGCGTTAGTCTACGAGCAGTACTTC. Its protein product is CASSAGGLALVYEQYF.

This sequence joins TRBV30 and TRBJ1-3, with D possibly matching TRBD1 (6 bases). Germline loops: CDR1 GTSNPN, CDR2 SVGIG (reference sequence). The germline V and J ends were trimmed by 4 bases and 4 bases, with 14 bases remaining between them. The CDR3 length is 14 residues. CDR3 protein: CAWTTGSRGNTIYF. As DNA, the CDR3 is TGTGCCTGGACTACAGGGTCGAGGGGAAACACCATATATTTT.

The genes are TRBV6-5 and TRBJ1-1, with D hard to call. Per the germline V gene, CDR1 is MNHEY and CDR2 is SVGAGI. The CDR3 extends over 12 amino acids. Trimming removed 6 bases at V and 1 base at J, with 6 bases between. The CDR3 loop is CASRVSNTEAFF. The CDR3 nucleotides are TGTGCCAGCAGGGTCTCGAACACTGAAGCTTTCTTT.

This chain connects TRBV6-4 to TRBJ2-3; TRBD2 agrees at 11 bases. Germline V CDR1 and CDR2: MRHNA, SNTAGT. Germline trimming cut 0 bases from V and 6 bases from J; bases unmatched to any gene: 2. The CDR3 runs to 15 residues. Here the CDR3 reads CASSDSSGGADTQYF. CDR3 sequence (DNA): TGTGCCAGCAGTGACTCTAGCGGGGGGGCCGATACGCAGTATTTT.

This chain joins TRBV5-4 and TRBJ2-4; maybe TRBD2 (5 bases). This CDR3 comprises 14 residues. V was cut by 0 bases and J by 1 base, with 5 bases left in between. Germline CDR1 SGHNT, CDR2 YYREEE (reference sequence). The CDR3 reads CASSLAGAKNIQYF. For the CDR3, the DNA is TGTGCCAGCAGCTTGGCGGGGGCCAAAAACATTCAGTACTTC.

The chain combines TRBV19 with TRBJ2-1, with D hard to call. The V and J ends lost 2 bases and 0 bases respectively, with 5 bases between them. The CDR3 loop spans 14 amino acids. Germline lookup yields CDR1 LNHDA and CDR2 SQIVND (reference sequence). CDR3 sequence reads: CASSIQTSYNEQFF. CDR3 nucleotides: TGTGCCAGTAGTATACAGACCTCCTACAATGAGCAGTTCTTC.

The V gene is TRBV4-1, the J gene TRBJ2-2; perhaps TRBD2 as D (5 bases). The germline CDR1 and CDR2 sequences are MGHRA and YSYEKL. V was pared by 6 bases and J by 1 base, with 24 bases between. This CDR3 is built from 19 residues. The DNA of the CDR3 is TGCGCCAGCAGGCACACCCTGACGTCATTTGGGAGGAACACCGGGGAGCTGTTTTTT. Translating it yields CASRHTLTSFGRNTGELFF.

V usage is TRBV7-9 and J usage is TRBJ1-1, with D maybe TRBD1 (6 bases). CDR1 and CDR2 from the germline V gene are SEHNR and FQNEAQ (reference sequence). V was cut by 4 bases and J by 1 base, with 22 bases left in between. CDR3 length: 18 amino acids. This chain's CDR3 is CASSSLLRRQAKNTEAFF. The CDR3 DNA follows: TGTGCCAGCAGCTCCCTATTACGCAGACAGGCAAAGAACACTGAAGCTTTCTTT.

V gene TRBV19 combines with J gene TRBJ2-1; tentatively, D is TRBD2 (5 bases). With 5 bases removed from V and 3 bases from J, the gap between germline ends came to 11 bases. Per the germline V gene, CDR1 is LNHDA and CDR2 is SQIVND (reference sequence). CDR3 length equals 14 residues. CDR3 residues: CASSSRGNYNEQFF. The CDR3 DNA reads as TGTGCCAGTAGTTCCCGGGGAAACTACAATGAGCAGTTCTTC. Complete variable domain (other parts from reference TRBV19 and TRBJ2-1): DGGITQSPKYLFRKEGQNVTLSCEQNLNHDAMYWYRQDPGQGLRLIYYSQIVNDFQKGDIAEGYSVSREKKESFPLTVTSAQKNPTAFYLCASSSRGNYNEQFFGPGTRLTVL.

The V gene is TRBV3-1 (or the pseudogene TRBV3-2), the J gene TRBJ2-3; 10 bases fit TRBD1. The J segment lost 6 bases and the V segment lost 4 bases, leaving 4 bases of the junction unmatched. Germline V gene data show CDR1 as LGHDT and CDR2 as YNNKEL (reference sequence). The CDR3 is 14 amino acids. CDR3: CASSRDRGWDTQYF. The CDR3 DNA reads as TGTGCCAGCAGCCGGGACAGGGGTTGGGATACGCAGTATTTT.

The chain uses TRBV19 and TRBJ2-3, with a weak D call TRBD2 (6 bases). The CDR3 length is 15 residues. Germline loops: CDR1 LNHDA, CDR2 SQIVND (reference sequence). The V end lost 5 bases, the J end lost 0 bases, and 12 bases lay between the germline ends. The chain's CDR3 is CASSGGVPSTDTQYF. The DNA of the CDR3 is TGTGCCAGTAGTGGAGGGGTACCTAGCACAGATACGCAGTATTTT.

The chain recombines TRBV28 with TRBJ2-7; TRBD1 aligns across 8 bases. The germline V gene has CDR1 MDHEN and CDR2 SYDVKM. The CDR3 loop spans 14 amino acids. Germline trimming cut 7 bases from V and 3 bases from J; bases unmatched to any gene: 8. Written as DNA, the CDR3 is TGTGCCAGCACCACAGGGGGAAGTAACTACGAGCAGTACTTC. Its protein product is CASTTGGSNYEQYF.

Turning to this clone: At one end the junction does not follow the germline gene, possibly because of a read error. The gene calls are TRBV2 and TRBJ1-3; no clear D. CDR3 size: 12 residues. Germline CDR1 SNHLY, CDR2 FYNNEI. CDR3 bases: TGTGCCAGCAGTGGATCTGGAGACACCATATATTTT. Translation gives CASSGSGDTIYF.

This chain links TRBV6-5 with TRBJ2-7, with 9 bases that match TRBD1. CDR1 is MNHEY and CDR2 is SVGAGI in the germline V gene. Trimming removed 5 bases from V and 2 bases from J; junction bases left unmatched: 7. The CDR3 has 15 amino acids. The DNA of the CDR3 is TGTGCCAGCAGTCCCATTGGACAGGGGCCCTACGAGCAGTACTTC. This sequence encodes CASSPIGQGPYEQYF.

This clone has just a few counts. The rearrangement joins TRBV28 to TRBJ2-7, with D maybe TRBD2 (5 bases). Germline V gene data show CDR1 as MDHEN and CDR2 as SYDVKM. Trimming cost V 1 base and J 0 bases, with 19 bases left between them. The CDR3 runs 18 residues. In DNA, the CDR3 is TGTGCCAGCAGTTTATATGAGGGTTCGGCTAGGTCCTCCTACGAGCAGTACTTC. Translated: CASSLYEGSARSSYEQYF.

The DNA for the CDR3 is TGTGCCAGCTCACCGCGGGGACAGGGTCCCCATGCAACTAATGAAAAACTGTTTTTT. It is translated as CASSPRGQGPHATNEKLFF. The chain links TRBV18 to TRBJ1-4, with 9 bases matching TRBD1. The trim removed 3 bases at V and 0 bases at J, leaving 11 bases unmatched. The CDR3 consists of 19 residues. Germline CDR1 KGHSH, CDR2 LQKENI.

This chain uses TRBV5-4 with TRBJ1-1; TRBD1 matches 7 bases. The CDR3 is 16 amino acids. V trimming: 0 bases; J trimming: 7 bases; junction bases outside the gene matches: 12. Per the germline V gene, CDR1 is SGHNT and CDR2 is YYREEE (reference sequence). CDR3 sequence: CASSLAGGTALREAFF. The CDR3 DNA reads TGTGCCAGCAGCTTGGCTGGTGGGACAGCCCTTCGTGAAGCTTTCTTT.

V is TRBV15 and J is TRBJ1-1, with unresolved D. Germline values: CDR1 LNHNV, CDR2 YYDKDF (reference sequence). CDR3 size: 13 residues. V lost 0 bases and J lost 6, with 8 bases in between. CDR3 in amino acids: CATSRDVAAEAFF. DNA for the CDR3: TGTGCCACCAGCAGAGATGTCGCGGCTGAAGCTTTCTTT.

The chain joins TRBV12-5 to TRBJ2-1; D possibly corresponds to TRBD2 (6 bases). CDR1 is LGHNT, CDR2 FRNRAP, per germline. V lost 0 bases, J lost 8 bases, and 17 bases lay in between. The CDR3 extends over 16 amino acids. Here the CDR3 reads CASGLVLGSQPYEQFF. CDR3 DNA: TGTGCTAGTGGTTTGGTACTCGGGAGTCAGCCTTATGAGCAGTTCTTC. Together with reference TRBV12-5 and TRBJ2-1, the CDR3 gives the full variable domain: DARVTQTPRHKVTEMGQEVTMRCQPILGHNTVFWYRQTMMQGLELLAYFRNRAPLDDSGMPKDRFSAEMPDATLATLKIQPSEPRDSAVYFCASGLVLGSQPYEQFFGPGTRLTVL.

The rearrangement joins TRBV5-1 to TRBJ1-5, with no clear D. Germline CDR1 is SGHRS and CDR2 is YFSETQ. V was shortened by 0 bases and J by 0 bases, with 7 bases between the two germline ends. This CDR3 region has 15 residues. CDR3 residues: CASSLDGTSNQPQHF. CDR3 DNA sequence: TGCGCCAGCAGCTTGGACGGCACTAGCAATCAGCCCCAGCATTTT.

The chain couples TRBV28 to TRBJ2-2; maybe TRBD2 (6 bases). The V and J ends lost 2 bases and 2 bases respectively, with 9 bases between them. CDR3 length: 15 residues. Germline V lookup: CDR1 MDHEN, CDR2 SYDVKM. CDR3 residues: CASSLGGFNTGELFF. The CDR3 coding sequence is TGTGCCAGCAGTTTAGGAGGGTTCAACACCGGGGAGCTGTTTTTT.

The V call is TRBV5-1, the J call TRBJ2-5; the match to TRBD2 covers 8 bases. Germline CDR1 and CDR2: SGHRS and YFSETQ. V shed 7 bases, J shed 5 bases, and the junction held 10 bases outside the gene matches. This CDR3 has 14 residues. DNA of the CDR3: TGCGCCAGCTGGGGAGCGGGGGTTGGGGAGACCCAGTACTTC. It encodes CASWGAGVGETQYF. The complete variable domain, with remaining parts taken from reference TRBV5-1 and TRBJ2-5, reads KAGVTQTPRYLIKTRGQQVTLSCSPISGHRSVSWYQQTPGQGLQFLFEYFSETQRNKGNFPGRFSGRQFSNSRSEMNVSTLELGDSALYLCASWGAGVGETQYFGPGTRLLVL.

The chain carries TRBV9 and TRBJ2-3; D may correspond to TRBD1 or TRBD2 (5 bases each). Trimming removed 2 bases from V and 4 bases from J, with 14 bases in between. This CDR3 has 15 residues. Per germline, CDR1 SGDLS and CDR2 YYNGEE. This CDR3 reads CASSVGGAEADTQYF. In DNA form, the CDR3 reads TGTGCCAGCAGCGTGGGTGGGGCGGAGGCAGATACGCAGTATTTT.